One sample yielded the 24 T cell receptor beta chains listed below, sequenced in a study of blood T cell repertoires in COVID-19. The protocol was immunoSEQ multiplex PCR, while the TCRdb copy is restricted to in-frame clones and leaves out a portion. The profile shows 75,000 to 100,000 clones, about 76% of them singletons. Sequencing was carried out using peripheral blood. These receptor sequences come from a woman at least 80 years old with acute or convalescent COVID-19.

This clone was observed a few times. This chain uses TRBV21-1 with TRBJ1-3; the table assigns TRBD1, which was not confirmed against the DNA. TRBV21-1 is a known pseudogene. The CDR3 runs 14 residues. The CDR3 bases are TGTGCCAGCACCCAGGATATCTCTGGAAACACCATATATTTT. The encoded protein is CASTQDISGNTIYF.

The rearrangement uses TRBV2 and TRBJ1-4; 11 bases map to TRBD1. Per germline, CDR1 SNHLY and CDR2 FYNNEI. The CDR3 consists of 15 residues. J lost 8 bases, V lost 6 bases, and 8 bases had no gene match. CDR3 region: CASRIGQGAWEKLFF. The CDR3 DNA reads TGTGCCAGCAGAATTGGACAGGGGGCTTGGGAAAAACTGTTTTTT. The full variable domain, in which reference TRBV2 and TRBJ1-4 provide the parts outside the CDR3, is EPEVTQTPSHQVTQMGQEVILRCVPISNHLYFYWYRQILGQKVEFLVSFYNNEISEKSEIFDDQFSVERPDGSNFTLKIRSTKLEDSAMYFCASRIGQGAWEKLFFGSGTQLSVL.

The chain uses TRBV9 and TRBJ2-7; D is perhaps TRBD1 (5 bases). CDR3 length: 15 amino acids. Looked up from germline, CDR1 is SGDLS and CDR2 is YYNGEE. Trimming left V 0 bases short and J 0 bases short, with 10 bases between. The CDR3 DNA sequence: TGTGCCAGCAGCGTAGCTGACAGCAACTCCTACGAGCAGTACTTC. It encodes CASSVADSNSYEQYF.

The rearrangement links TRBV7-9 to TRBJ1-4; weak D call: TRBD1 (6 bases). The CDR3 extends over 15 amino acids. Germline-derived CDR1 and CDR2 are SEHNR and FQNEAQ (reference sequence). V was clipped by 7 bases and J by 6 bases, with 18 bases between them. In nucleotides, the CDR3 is TGTGCCAGCACCGTATTACAGGGTGGGGATGAAAAACTGTTTTTT. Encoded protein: CASTVLQGGDEKLFF. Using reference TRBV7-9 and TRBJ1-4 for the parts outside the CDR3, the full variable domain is DTGVSQNPRHKITKRGQNVTFRCDPISEHNRLYWYRQTLGQGPEFLTYFQNEAQLEKSRLLSDRFSAERPKGSFSTLEIQRTEQGDSAMYLCASTVLQGGDEKLFFGSGTQLSVL.

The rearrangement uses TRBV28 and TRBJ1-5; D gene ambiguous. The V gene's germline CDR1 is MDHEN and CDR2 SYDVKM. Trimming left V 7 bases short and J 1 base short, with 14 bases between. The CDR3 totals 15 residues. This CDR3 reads CASNQAIRSNQPQHF. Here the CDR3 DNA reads TGTGCCAGCAATCAGGCGATTAGGAGCAATCAGCCCCAGCATTTT.

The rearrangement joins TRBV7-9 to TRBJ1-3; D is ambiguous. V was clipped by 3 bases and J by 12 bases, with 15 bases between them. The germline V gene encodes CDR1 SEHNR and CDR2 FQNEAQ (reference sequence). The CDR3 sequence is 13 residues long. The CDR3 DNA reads TGTGCCAGCAGCTTTGGGGAGAAGATCGGCATATATTTT. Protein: CASSFGEKIGIYF.

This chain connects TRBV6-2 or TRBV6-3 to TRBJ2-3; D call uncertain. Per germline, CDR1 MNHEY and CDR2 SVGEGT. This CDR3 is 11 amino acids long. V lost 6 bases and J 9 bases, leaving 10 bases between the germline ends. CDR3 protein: CASSPRQTQYF. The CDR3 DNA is TGTGCCAGCAGCCCGCGCCAAACGCAGTATTTT.

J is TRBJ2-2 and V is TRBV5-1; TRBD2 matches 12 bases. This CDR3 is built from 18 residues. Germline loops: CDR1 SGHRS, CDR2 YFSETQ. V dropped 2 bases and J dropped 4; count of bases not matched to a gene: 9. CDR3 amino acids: CASSLLAGGSVGTGELFF. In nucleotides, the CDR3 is TGCGCCAGCAGCTTACTAGCGGGAGGCTCCGTGGGCACCGGGGAGCTGTTTTTT.

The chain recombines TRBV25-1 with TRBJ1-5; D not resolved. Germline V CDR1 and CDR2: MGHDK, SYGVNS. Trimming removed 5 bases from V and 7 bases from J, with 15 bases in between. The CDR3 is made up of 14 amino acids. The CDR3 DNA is TGTGCCAGCAGTTGGAGTGGTTTTAACCAGCCCCAGCATTTT. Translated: CASSWSGFNQPQHF.

The CDR3 coding sequence is TGTGCCAGCAGTTACTCGAAAGGGGTCCGGGGGGAGCAGTACTTC. Its translation is CASSYSKGVRGEQYF. The chain uses TRBV6-5 and TRBJ2-7, with D perhaps TRBD2 (6 bases). Germline V lookup: CDR1 MNHEY, CDR2 SVGAGI. Trimming pared 0 bases from V and 7 bases from J, leaving 16 bases between. CDR3 length: 15 amino acids.

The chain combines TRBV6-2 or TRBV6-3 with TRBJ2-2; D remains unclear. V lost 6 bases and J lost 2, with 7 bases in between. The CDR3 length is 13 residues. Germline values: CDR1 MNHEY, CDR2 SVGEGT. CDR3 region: CASSRRNTGELFF. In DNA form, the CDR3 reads TGTGCCAGCAGCCGGAGAAACACCGGGGAGCTGTTTTTT.

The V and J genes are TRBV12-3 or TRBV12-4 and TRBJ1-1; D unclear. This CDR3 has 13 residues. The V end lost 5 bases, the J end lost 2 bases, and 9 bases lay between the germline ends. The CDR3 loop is CASSHTDNTEAFF. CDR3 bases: TGTGCCAGCAGTCACACAGATAACACTGAAGCTTTCTTT.

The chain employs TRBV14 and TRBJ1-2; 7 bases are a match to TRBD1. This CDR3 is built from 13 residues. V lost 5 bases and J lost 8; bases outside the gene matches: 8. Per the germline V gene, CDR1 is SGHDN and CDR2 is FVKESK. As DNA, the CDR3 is TGTGCCAGCAGCTTCACAGGGGCTGACGGCTACACCTTC. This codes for CASSFTGADGYTF.

The CDR3 protein is CASSTGTSGRNEQYF. In DNA form, the CDR3 reads TGTGCCAGCAGCACCGGGACTAGCGGGAGGAACGAGCAGTACTTC. The chain combines TRBV7-3 with TRBJ2-7; 15 bases map to TRBD2. Germline trimming cut 5 bases from V and 5 bases from J; bases unmatched to any gene: 4. The CDR3 is made up of 15 amino acids. Germline CDR1 is SGHTA and CDR2 is FQGTGA. Supplemented by reference TRBV7-3 and TRBJ2-7, the full variable domain reads GAGVSQTPSNKVTEKGKYVELRCDPISGHTALYWYRQSLGQGPEFLIYFQGTGAADDSGLPNDRFFAVRPEGSVSTLKIQRTERGDSAVYLCASSTGTSGRNEQYFGPGTRLTVT.

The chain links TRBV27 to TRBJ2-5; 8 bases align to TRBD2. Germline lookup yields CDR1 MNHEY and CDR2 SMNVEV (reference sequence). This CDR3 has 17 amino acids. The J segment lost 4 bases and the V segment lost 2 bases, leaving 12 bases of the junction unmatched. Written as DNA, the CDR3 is TGTGCCAGCAGTTTACGGGTGGGTTCGAGCGGGAGAGAGACCCAGTACTTC. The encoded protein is CASSLRVGSSGRETQYF.

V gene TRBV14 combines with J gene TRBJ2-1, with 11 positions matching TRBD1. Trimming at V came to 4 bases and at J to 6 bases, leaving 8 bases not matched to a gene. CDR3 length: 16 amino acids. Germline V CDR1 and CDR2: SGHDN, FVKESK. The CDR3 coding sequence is TGTGCCAGCAGCCGCCTGGGACAGGGGGGCCTCAATGAGCAGTTCTTC. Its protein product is CASSRLGQGGLNEQFF. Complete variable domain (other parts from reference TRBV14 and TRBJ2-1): EAGVTQFPSHSVIEKGQTVTLRCDPISGHDNLYWYRRVMGKEIKFLLHFVKESKQDESGMPNNRFLAERTGGTYSTLKVQPAELEDSGVYFCASSRLGQGGLNEQFFGPGTRLTVL.

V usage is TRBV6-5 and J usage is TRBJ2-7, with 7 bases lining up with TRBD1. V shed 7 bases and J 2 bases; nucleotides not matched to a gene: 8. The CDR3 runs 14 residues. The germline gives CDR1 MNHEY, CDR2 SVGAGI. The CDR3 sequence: CASNPLTGPYEQYF. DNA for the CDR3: TGTGCCAGCAACCCCCTGACAGGGCCCTACGAGCAGTACTTC.

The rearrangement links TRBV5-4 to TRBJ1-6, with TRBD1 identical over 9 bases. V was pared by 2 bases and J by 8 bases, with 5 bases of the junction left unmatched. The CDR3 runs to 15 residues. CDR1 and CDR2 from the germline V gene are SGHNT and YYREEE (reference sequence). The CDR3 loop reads CASSFSGQGYSPLHF. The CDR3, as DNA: TGTGCCAGCAGCTTTTCTGGACAGGGGTATTCACCCCTCCACTTT. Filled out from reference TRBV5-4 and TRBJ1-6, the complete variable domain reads ETGVTQSPTHLIKTRGQQVTLRCSSQSGHNTVSWYQQALGQGPQFIFQYYREEENGRGNFPPRFSGLQFPNYSSELNVNALELDDSALYLCASSFSGQGYSPLHFGNGTRLTVT.

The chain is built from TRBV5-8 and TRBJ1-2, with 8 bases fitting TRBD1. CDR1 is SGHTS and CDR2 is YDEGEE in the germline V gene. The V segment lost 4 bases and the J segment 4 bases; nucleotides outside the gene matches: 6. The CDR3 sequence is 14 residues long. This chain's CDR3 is CASSRGQGGYGYTF. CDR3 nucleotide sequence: TGTGCCAGCAGCCGAGGACAGGGCGGCTATGGCTACACCTTC.

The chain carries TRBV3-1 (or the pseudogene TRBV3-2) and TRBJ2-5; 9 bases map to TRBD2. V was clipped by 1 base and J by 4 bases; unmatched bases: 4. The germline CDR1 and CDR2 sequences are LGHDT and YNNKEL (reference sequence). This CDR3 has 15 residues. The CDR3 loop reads CASSQVAGGLETQYF. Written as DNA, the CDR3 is TGTGCCAGCAGCCAAGTGGCGGGGGGGCTAGAGACCCAGTACTTC.

The CDR3 DNA is TGTGCCAGCAGTCCCGGAGGACAGGGGCGTGAAAAACTGTTTTTT. Translation: CASSPGGQGREKLFF. V is TRBV6-2 or TRBV6-3 and J is TRBJ1-4, with 9 bases aligning to TRBD1. The CDR3 has 15 residues. Per germline, CDR1 MNHEY and CDR2 SVGEGT. V trimming: 5 bases; J trimming: 7 bases; junction bases outside the gene matches: 8.

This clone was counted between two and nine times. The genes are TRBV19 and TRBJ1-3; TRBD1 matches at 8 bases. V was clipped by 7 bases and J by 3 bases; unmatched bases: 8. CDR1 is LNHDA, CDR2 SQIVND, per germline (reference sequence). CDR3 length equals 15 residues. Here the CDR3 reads CASTPDRVGGNTIYF. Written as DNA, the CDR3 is TGTGCCAGTACCCCGGACAGGGTCGGTGGAAACACCATATATTTT.

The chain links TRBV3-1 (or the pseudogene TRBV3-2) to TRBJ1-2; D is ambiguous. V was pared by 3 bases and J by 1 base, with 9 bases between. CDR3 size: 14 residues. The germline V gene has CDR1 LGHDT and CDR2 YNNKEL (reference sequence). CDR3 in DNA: TGTGCCAGCAGCCACCGGGGAGGTAACTATGGCTACACCTTC. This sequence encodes CASSHRGGNYGYTF.

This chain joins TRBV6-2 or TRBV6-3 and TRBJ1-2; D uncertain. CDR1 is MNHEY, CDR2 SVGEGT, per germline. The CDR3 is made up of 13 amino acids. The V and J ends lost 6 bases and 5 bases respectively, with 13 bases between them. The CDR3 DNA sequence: TGTGCCAGCAGCGAGGTCGGGTTATATGGCTACACCTTC. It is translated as CASSEVGLYGYTF.